The 21 T cell receptor beta chains listed next were all sequenced from one sample in a study of vaccination effects on CD4 cells after COVID-19. Antigen-specific CD4+ T cell clonotypes were called by their expansion after viral peptide-pool culture in ViraFEST. Between days 10 and 11 of culture, CD4+ T cells were separated out. Absence of prior SARS-CoV-2 infection characterized the vaccine recipients, who showed negative nucleocapsid antibodies. Only in-frame clones appear in the TCRdb table, and some are missing; sequencing was by immunoSEQ multiplex PCR. The data contain about 73,000 clones, approximately 72% of them seen just once; the ten biggest clones take up roughly 2.9%. These receptors' antigens are unknown. This specimen was CD4+ T cells from PBMCs cultured with HCoV-NL63 spike peptides, taken before COVID-19 vaccination. These receptors were obtained from a human donor who received a COVID-19 vaccine.

The CDR3 is CASSPTDRAYEQYV. In nucleotides, the CDR3 is TGTGCCAGCTCACCAACGGACAGAGCCTACGAGCAGTACGTC. The chain uses TRBV18 and TRBJ2-7; D might be TRBD1 (6 bases). The CDR3 consists of 14 residues. Germline values: CDR1 KGHSH, CDR2 LQKENI. The V and J ends lost 2 bases and 2 bases respectively, with 10 bases between them.

The chain joins TRBV6-1 to TRBJ2-7; D may match TRBD1 or TRBD2 (5 bases each). Germline CDR1 is MNHNS and CDR2 is SASEGT. There are 16 residues in the CDR3. The V end lost 3 bases, the J end lost 0 bases, and 15 bases lay between the germline ends. The CDR3 sequence is CASSDWPGTASYEQYV. The CDR3 DNA follows: TGTGCCAGCAGTGACTGGCCCGGGACGGCCTCCTACGAGCAGTACGTC.

This clone was picked up a small number of times. The chain couples TRBV24-1 to TRBJ2-2, with no clear D. The CDR3 totals 13 residues. CDR1 and CDR2 from the germline V gene are KGHDR and SFDVKD. Trimming stripped 7 bases from V and 2 bases from J, with 7 bases between. CDR3 DNA: TGTGCCACCAGAGGCGGTAACACCGGGGAGCTGTTTTTT. This translates into CATRGGNTGELFF.

The rearrangement joins TRBV5-1 to TRBJ1-2; 7 bases match TRBD1. V shed 0 bases and J 2 bases; nucleotides not matched to a gene: 7. Germline CDR1 and CDR2: SGHRS and YFSETQ. The CDR3 spans 16 residues. The CDR3 bases are TGCGCCAGCAGCTTGGCTCCGGGACAGCCGAACTATGGCTACACCTTC. Translated, it gives CASSLAPGQPNYGYTF. The full variable domain, completed using reference TRBV5-1 and TRBJ1-2, is KAGVTQTPRYLIKTRGQQVTLSCSPISGHRSVSWYQQTPGQGLQFLFEYFSETQRNKGNFPGRFSGRQFSNSRSEMNVSTLELGDSALYLCASSLAPGQPNYGYTFGSGTRLTVV.

This chain connects TRBV5-6 to TRBJ1-2; 8 bases map to TRBD1. J gave up 8 bases and V 4 bases, and 10 bases lay outside the gene matches. The V gene's germline CDR1 is SGHDT and CDR2 YYEEEE. This CDR3 contains 14 residues. The CDR3 sequence: CASSPWDRSWGYTF. DNA of the CDR3: TGTGCCAGCAGCCCTTGGGACAGGAGCTGGGGCTACACCTTC.

The chain combines TRBV5-1 with TRBJ2-2, with TRBD1 matching over 8 bases. Per the germline V gene, CDR1 is SGHRS and CDR2 is YFSETQ. The CDR3 has 15 amino acids. The J segment lost 4 bases and the V segment lost 4 bases, leaving 6 bases of the junction unmatched. CDR3 sequence: CASSPETGATGELFF. The CDR3 nucleotides read TGCGCCAGCAGCCCAGAGACAGGGGCCACCGGGGAGCTGTTTTTT.

The chain employs TRBV24-1 and TRBJ2-1; D gene uncertain. Germline CDR1 is KGHDR and CDR2 is SFDVKD. V was shortened by 3 bases and J by 6 bases, with 11 bases between the two germline ends. This CDR3 spans 14 amino acids. The CDR3: CATSDTRTSNEQFF. The CDR3 DNA reads as TGTGCCACCAGTGATACACGGACCAGCAATGAGCAGTTCTTC.

The V and J genes are TRBV19 and TRBJ1-2; a weak D match, TRBD1 (5 bases). Trimming stripped 6 bases from V and 8 bases from J, with 19 bases between. The CDR3 length is 14 residues. From germline, CDR1 is LNHDA and CDR2 SQIVND (reference sequence). CDR3 bases: TGTGCCAGTAGGCACAAGACAGCCCTCGGGGGCTACACCTTC. Translated: CASRHKTALGGYTF.

The chain couples TRBV6-6 to TRBJ2-1; 7 bases match TRBD1. Germline-derived CDR1 and CDR2 are MNHNY and SVGAGI (reference sequence). This CDR3 comprises 14 residues. V gave up 2 bases and J gave up 8 bases; unmatched junction bases: 6. CDR3: CASSYTGTEDEQFF. In nucleotides, the CDR3 is TGTGCCAGCAGTTACACGGGGACAGAGGATGAGCAGTTCTTC.

This clone was detected only once. The chain carries TRBV7-2 and TRBJ1-5; 10 nucleotides match TRBD1. Germline values: CDR1 SGHTA, CDR2 FQGNSA. After removal of 7 bases from V and 1 base from J, the junction contained 10 bases not matched to a gene. This CDR3 comprises 17 residues. CDR3 sequence reads: CASTSDRGLRSNQPQHF. The CDR3 DNA is TGTGCCAGCACCTCCGACAGGGGGCTGCGAAGCAATCAGCCCCAGCATTTT.

The chain carries TRBV24-1 and TRBJ1-2, with TRBD1 matching over 7 bases. The CDR3 runs 16 residues. Germline V CDR1 and CDR2: KGHDR, SFDVKD. Unmatched junction bases numbered 10, after V lost 3 bases and J lost 4 bases. DNA for the CDR3: TGTGCCACCAGTGATCCGGACAGGACGGGTGGCTATGGCTACACCTTC. Translated: CATSDPDRTGGYGYTF.

This clone was seen a few times. This rearrangement joins TRBV5-1 to TRBJ1-6, with D perhaps TRBD1 (5 bases). Germline CDR1 and CDR2: SGHRS and YFSETQ. Trimming stripped 0 bases from V and 5 bases from J, with 6 bases between. CDR3 size: 14 residues. CDR3 sequence: CASSLEGNNSPLHF. The CDR3 DNA follows: TGCGCCAGCAGCTTGGAGGGGAATAATTCACCCCTCCACTTT.

The rearrangement joins TRBV5-1 to TRBJ2-1; a possible D gene is TRBD2 (5 bases). V lost 3 bases and J 6 bases, leaving 10 bases between the germline ends. This CDR3 is 13 amino acids long. Germline V CDR1 and CDR2: SGHRS, YFSETQ. The CDR3 is CASSSKTSNEQFF. The CDR3 DNA reads as TGCGCCAGCAGCTCGAAAACTAGCAATGAGCAGTTCTTC.

The chain has TRBV18 and TRBJ1-5, with D tentatively TRBD1 (6 bases). CDR1 and CDR2 from the germline V gene are KGHSH and LQKENI. The V and J ends lost 5 bases and 0 bases respectively, with 11 bases between them. CDR3 length equals 15 residues. The CDR3 here is CASSEGGLSNQPQHF. The CDR3 nucleotides read TGTGCCAGCTCAGAGGGGGGGCTTAGCAATCAGCCCCAGCATTTT.

The rearrangement joins TRBV6-1 to TRBJ1-5, with D possibly being TRBD1 (5 bases). Germline CDR1 is MNHNS and CDR2 is SASEGT. The CDR3 has 13 amino acids. Trimming stripped 3 bases from V and 6 bases from J, with 9 bases between. The CDR3 protein is CASSDRVGQPQHF. The CDR3 DNA reads TGTGCCAGCAGTGACAGGGTTGGTCAGCCCCAGCATTTT.

This clone has a handful of counts. The genes are TRBV9 and TRBJ1-5, with D unresolved. Trimming took 0 bases from V and 9 from J, leaving 10 bases between them. CDR3 length equals 13 residues. CDR1 SGDLS and CDR2 YYNGEE come from the germline V gene. Here the CDR3 reads CASSVAPSRPQHF. The CDR3 DNA reads TGTGCCAGCAGCGTAGCCCCTTCAAGGCCCCAGCATTTT.

The chain uses TRBV6-2 or TRBV6-3 and TRBJ2-5; D remains unclear. V was trimmed by 6 bases and J by 4 bases, leaving 9 bases between them. CDR3 length: 12 residues. Germline loops: CDR1 MNHEY, CDR2 SVGEGT. CDR3 loop: CASSPVAETQYF. CDR3 DNA sequence: TGTGCCAGCAGCCCAGTGGCAGAGACCCAGTACTTC.

The V and J genes are TRBV6-1 and TRBJ1-6; D gene unclear. The CDR3 sequence is 13 residues long. The V and J ends lost 2 bases and 7 bases respectively, with 6 bases between them. Germline V CDR1 and CDR2: MNHNS, SASEGT. The DNA of the CDR3 is TGTGCCAGCAGTGAACTAACCAATTCACCCCTCCACTTT. Protein: CASSELTNSPLHF.

This clone showed up just a few times. The genes are TRBV19 and TRBJ1-2, with a possible D match to TRBD1 (5 bases). CDR3 length equals 13 residues. Trimming stripped 11 bases from V and 6 bases from J, with 19 bases between. Germline V lookup: CDR1 LNHDA, CDR2 SQIVND (reference sequence). CDR3 DNA sequence: TGTGCCGTAGGGGAGTCTCTCTTCCATGGCTACACCTTC. Protein sequence: CAVGESLFHGYTF. The complete variable domain, with remaining parts taken from reference TRBV19 and TRBJ1-2, reads DGGITQSPKYLFRKEGQNVTLSCEQNLNHDAMYWYRQDPGQGLRLIYYSQIVNDFQKGDIAEGYSVSREKKESFPLTVTSAQKNPTAFYLCAVGESLFHGYTFGSGTRLTVV.

This chain links TRBV6-6 with TRBJ2-2, with 7 bases aligning to TRBD1. V shed 5 bases, J shed 2 bases, and the junction held 14 bases outside the gene matches. Germline values: CDR1 MNHNY, CDR2 SVGAGI (reference sequence). CDR3 size: 18 residues. CDR3 sequence (DNA): TGTGCCAGCAGTCCCCCGGCAGGGGGAGTTCCCAACACCGGGGAGCTGTTTTTT. This gives the protein CASSPPAGGVPNTGELFF.

This rearrangement joins TRBV9 to TRBJ1-3; possibly TRBD1 for D (6 bases). V shed 5 bases and J shed 0 bases, with 9 bases lying between them. The CDR3 has 14 amino acids. From germline, CDR1 is SGDLS and CDR2 YYNGEE. The CDR3 spells CASSGQYSGNTIYF. DNA of the CDR3: TGTGCCAGCAGTGGACAGTACTCTGGAAACACCATATATTTT.